This T cell receptor beta chain was retrieved from a study of response to subunit inactivated influenza vaccine (dated by TCRdb to the late 2010s). A note on the overall study: Deep quantitative profiling of the T cell receptor repertoire was used in the study to follow responses to a trivalent subunit inactivated influenza vaccine.

The library was built by means of RT-PCR. Instrument used: Illumina HiSeq 2500. Starting from the raw public reads, TCRdb applied fastp trimming at Q25, assembled clones with MiXCR and retained in-frame beta chains. CDR3 protein duplicates are merged, each entry listing the most common genes and DNA. Across this sample there are a few hundred thousand distinct CDR3 sequences, with about 15% seen only once. Clones ranked in the top ten supply more than 9.5% of the sample. Beyond this particular receptor, the publication reports: The authors suggested that each seasonal influenza vaccination may recruit only a limited number of new T cells.

CDR1 and CDR2, per the germline V gene (reference sequence), are LNHDA and SQIVND. The CDR3, cysteine through phenylalanine, is 14 amino acids long. Only CDR3 DNA remains: 42 bases, in frame from the first base. V loses 3 bases, J loses 5 bases, and the germline ends lie 8 bases apart. About this clonotype itself: The antigen it binds to is not known. Base qualities are not provided; no much larger clone lies one nucleotide away.

The V and J segments used are TRBV19 and TRBJ1-6; too little of a D gene remains to name it. The source is a man aged 50 to 59 who received an inactivated influenza vaccine. Donor details come from another sample of the same person, matched by shared clones. This sample comprised PBMCs from blood, obtained less than 13 days after vaccination. The DNA sequence reads TGTGCCAGTAGTATTGCCAGTAATAATTCACCCCTCCACTTT. The resulting protein is CASSIASNNSPLHF.